Sequencing of this TCR beta chain was carried out in a study of T cell responses to AZD1222 COVID-19 vaccine. With regard to this clone: Its cognate antigen is unknown.

Sequencing used immunoSEQ multiplex PCR; TCRdb keeps in-frame clones, though not all of them. The sample lists roughly 180,000 clones; 88% were seen once. General observations from the study: Donors were chiefly white British, with a greater number of females, and clonal diversity was perhaps underestimated. All repertoire sampling was performed exclusively after the peak T cell response. Variant regions that are unmutated are reportedly the target of nearly half of spike-specific TCRs.

The germline gives CDR1 SGHTA, CDR2 FQGNSA. The CDR3 loop spans 14 amino acids. Trimming stripped 5 bases from V and 4 bases from J, with 14 bases between. This specimen was peripheral blood, taken on day 0 of AZD1222 vaccination. The sequence came from an adult in good health. V gene TRBV7-2 combines with J gene TRBJ1-2, with D unclear. CDR3 bases: TGTGCCAGCAGCGCGGGTGGGGATTTCTATGGCTACACCTTC. This encodes CASSAGGDFYGYTF.